A single sample gave rise to the 16 T cell receptor beta chains below, sequenced in a study of T cell responses to AZD1222 COVID-19 vaccine. The data were produced by immunoSEQ multiplex PCR, yet TCRdb's version contains in-frame clones alone and is incomplete. The table includes over 150,000 clones, around 87% detected once. The sample consisted of peripheral blood, taken on day 0 of AZD1222 vaccination. These receptors originate from an adult in good health.

The chain links TRBV28 to TRBJ2-1; 7 bases agree with TRBD1. This CDR3 has 15 amino acids. After removal of 8 bases from V and 4 bases from J, the junction contained 11 bases not matched to a gene. Germline V gives CDR1 MDHEN, CDR2 SYDVKM. DNA of the CDR3: TGTGCCAGCGACCCGAGACAGGGATTATACAATGAGCAGTTCTTC. Its protein is CASDPRQGLYNEQFF.

The chain joins TRBV9 to TRBJ2-1, with 8 bases that match TRBD2. Germline CDR1 is SGDLS and CDR2 is YYNGEE. With V trimmed by 0 bases and J by 0 bases, 8 bases remained unmatched. The CDR3 has 18 residues. Here the CDR3 reads CASSVAGGPMSSYNEQFF. The CDR3 DNA is TGTGCCAGCAGCGTAGCGGGAGGGCCCATGAGCTCCTACAATGAGCAGTTCTTC.

Written as DNA, the CDR3 is TGTGCCAGCAGTGAACGGGAGGGAGGGGACGAGCAGTACTTC. Protein product: CASSEREGGDEQYF. The V call is TRBV2, the J call TRBJ2-7; 8 nucleotides agree with TRBD2. From germline, CDR1 is SNHLY and CDR2 FYNNEI. The V gene end was trimmed by 2 bases and the J gene end by 5 bases; junction bases not matched to a gene: 5. There are 14 residues in the CDR3.

The chain couples TRBV15 to TRBJ1-2; possible D gene TRBD1, 5 bases. CDR3 length: 15 amino acids. Per the germline V gene, CDR1 is LNHNV and CDR2 is YYDKDF (reference sequence). V lost 0 bases to trimming and J lost 7 bases, with 15 bases between them. CDR3 in amino acids: CATSRDSVGGGGYTF. CDR3 nucleotide sequence: TGTGCCACCAGCAGAGATTCGGTTGGGGGAGGTGGCTACACCTTC.

The chain has TRBV5-8 and TRBJ1-3; 7 bases are shared with TRBD1. The ends lost 4 bases at V and 0 bases at J; junction bases unmatched: 7. This CDR3 contains 16 residues. Looked up from germline, CDR1 is SGHTS and CDR2 is YDEGEE. CDR3 bases: TGTGCCAGCAGCCATTCACGGACAGGCTCTGGAAACACCATATATTTT. Its protein is CASSHSRTGSGNTIYF.

This chain links TRBV3-1 (or the pseudogene TRBV3-2) with TRBJ2-3, with a tentative D call TRBD2 (6 bases). The CDR3 is 14 residues long. CDR1 is LGHDT and CDR2 is YNNKEL in the germline V gene (reference sequence). V dropped 7 bases and J dropped 3 bases, with 14 bases sitting between them. The DNA for the CDR3 is TGTGCCAGCAACCGAGGAGGGAAGACAGATACGCAGTATTTT. Translation gives CASNRGGKTDTQYF.

CDR3 DNA sequence: TGTGCCAGCTCACCAAGTTCGGGACAGGGGCATGGCTACACCTTC. Protein product: CASSPSSGQGHGYTF. V is TRBV18 and J is TRBJ1-2; 10 bases are a match to TRBD1. The CDR3 covers 15 residues. Trimming took 2 bases from V and 6 from J; bases not matched to a gene: 6. Germline CDR1 KGHSH, CDR2 LQKENI.

The V call is TRBV4-2, the J call TRBJ2-7; either TRBD1 or TRBD2 may fit D (5 bases each). From germline, CDR1 is LGHNA and CDR2 YNFKEQ. With 1 base removed from V and 2 bases from J, the gap between germline ends came to 9 bases. This CDR3 comprises 14 residues. CDR3 in DNA: TGTGCCAGCAGCCAAGGGAAGGGACCCTACGAGCAGTACTTC. Its protein is CASSQGKGPYEQYF.

The chain couples TRBV28 to TRBJ2-6, with no clear D. The CDR3 length is 14 residues. CDR1 is MDHEN, CDR2 SYDVKM, per germline. Trimming pared 6 bases from V and 0 bases from J, leaving 6 bases between. CDR3 region: CASRSSSGANVLTF. The DNA for the CDR3 is TGTGCCAGCAGGTCCAGCTCTGGGGCCAACGTCCTGACTTTC. Complete variable domain (other parts from reference TRBV28 and TRBJ2-6): DVKVTQSSRYLVKRTGEKVFLECVQDMDHENMFWYRQDPGLGLRLIYFSYDVKMKEKGDIPEGYSVSREKKERFSLILESASTNQTSMYLCASRSSSGANVLTFGAGSRLTVL.

This clone was recorded only once. J is TRBJ1-4 and V is TRBV18; D unclear. The germline V gene encodes CDR1 KGHSH and CDR2 LQKENI. V was pared by 1 base and J by 0 bases, with 6 bases between. This CDR3 has 15 amino acids. CDR3 sequence reads: CASSPQGSTNEKLFF. In nucleotides, the CDR3 is TGTGCCAGCTCACCACAAGGGTCAACTAATGAAAAACTGTTTTTT.

The V call is TRBV4-2, the J call TRBJ2-7, with no clear D. V lost 4 bases to trimming and J lost 0 bases, with 22 bases between them. Germline lookup yields CDR1 LGHNA and CDR2 YNFKEQ. This CDR3 is 18 amino acids long. The CDR3 sequence is CASSLRGGGSESSYEQYF. CDR3 in DNA: TGTGCCAGCAGCCTCCGCGGTGGTGGAAGCGAGTCCTCCTACGAGCAGTACTTC.

This sequence joins TRBV19 and TRBJ2-6, with D tentatively TRBD1 (6 bases). Germline V CDR1 and CDR2: LNHDA, SQIVND (reference sequence). Deletions cut 5 bases from V and 0 bases from J, with 14 bases between. The CDR3 loop spans 17 amino acids. CDR3 region: CASSEGHSVSGANVLTF. DNA for the CDR3: TGTGCCAGTAGTGAGGGACACTCCGTCTCTGGGGCCAACGTCCTGACTTTC.

This clone was observed once. This chain links TRBV19 with TRBJ2-2; possible D gene TRBD1, 5 bases. Germline values: CDR1 LNHDA, CDR2 SQIVND (reference sequence). The CDR3 has 14 residues. V was shortened by 7 bases and J by 1 base, with 10 bases between the two germline ends. CDR3 nucleotide sequence: TGTGCCAGTATCGGACAAATGAACACCGGGGAGCTGTTTTTT. It specifies CASIGQMNTGELFF. Based on the CDR3 plus reference TRBV19 and TRBJ2-2, the full variable domain is DGGITQSPKYLFRKEGQNVTLSCEQNLNHDAMYWYRQDPGQGLRLIYYSQIVNDFQKGDIAEGYSVSREKKESFPLTVTSAQKNPTAFYLCASIGQMNTGELFFGEGSRLTVL.

This rearrangement joins TRBV28 to TRBJ2-3; 9 bases match TRBD2. Germline CDR1 and CDR2: MDHEN and SYDVKM. With V trimmed by 8 bases and J by 4 bases, 16 bases remained unmatched. This CDR3 comprises 17 residues. CDR3 in amino acids: CASYIAGVGGSADTQYF. CDR3 sequence (DNA): TGTGCCAGCTACATAGCGGGAGTGGGGGGGTCCGCAGATACGCAGTATTTT.

This clone turned up a few times. The V gene is TRBV12-3 or TRBV12-4, the J gene TRBJ1-2; D may be TRBD1 (6 bases). Trimming stripped 5 bases from V and 5 bases from J, with 12 bases between. The CDR3 runs to 13 residues. CDR3 nucleotide sequence: TGTGCCAGCAGTCTACAGGGACGTTATGGCTACACCTTC. As protein: CASSLQGRYGYTF.

The V and J genes are TRBV6-5 and TRBJ1-1; D is unclear. Between the trimmed V and J ends, which lost 2 bases and 6 bases, there was a span of 4 bases. Germline V CDR1 and CDR2: MNHEY, SVGAGI. This CDR3 has 11 residues. The CDR3 reads CASSYVAEAFF. DNA for the CDR3: TGTGCCAGCAGTTACGTCGCTGAAGCTTTCTTT.